This TCR beta chain was sequenced for a study of T cell repertoires in cytomegalovirus infection. This clonotype was picked up a small number of times. Its antigen is currently unknown. One entry per CDR3 protein results from TCRdb running MiXCR on the reads. The table lists about 310,000 distinct CDR3 sequences, roughly 25% of them singletons, with approximately 12% in the top ten. The CDR3 has 11 residues. The ends were cut back, 2 bases at V and 6 bases at J, with 1 base in the middle. Germline V gives CDR1 MNHEY, CDR2 SVGEGT. The rearrangement links TRBV6-2 or TRBV6-3 to TRBJ2-2; no reliable D call. The input for sequencing was cultured PBMCs, taken from culture after CMV antigen stimulation. This TCR derives from a human donor in good health (CMV status not recorded). Some clones in this sample may be carry-over from other donors' samples. This chain's CDR3 is CASSYAGELFF. CDR3 bases: TGTGCCAGCAGTTACGCCGGGGAGCTGTTTTTT.